The present T cell receptor beta chain was sequenced within a study of control samples from healthy donors and cancer patients (TCRdb year 2020). Spanning cysteine to phenylalanine, the CDR3 consists of 16 amino acids. Of all the DNA, just the CDR3 is kept, 48 bases in frame from base 1. Trimming costs V 4 bases and J 2 bases, and their ends lie 18 bases apart. The CDR1 and CDR2 encoded by the germline V gene are SGHDT and YYEEEE. The library was made by the immunoSEQ multiplex PCR assay. What TCRdb holds here is the immuneACCESS table cut down to in-frame rearrangements. Part of the clones is not present; checked against another copy, under half of the missing clones reflect an unresolved V gene, and the others are unexplained. The table for this sample lists about 35,000 clones; over 85% of them were counted only once. The ten largest clones add up to 1.5% to 2% of the sample. Turning to this clone: Its target antigen remains unknown. Base qualities are not provided; no much larger clone lies one nucleotide away.

This TCR was recovered from a man aged 35-49 years with colorectal cancer. The rearranged chain carries TRBV5-6 and TRBJ1-1; TRBD1 could be the D gene, as 5 bases match. Material: PBMCs. The nucleotide sequence reads as follows: TGTGCCAGCAGCCTAGGGACTGGGCGGCAAAACACTGAAGCTTTCTTT. It translates to CASSLGTGRQNTEAFF.